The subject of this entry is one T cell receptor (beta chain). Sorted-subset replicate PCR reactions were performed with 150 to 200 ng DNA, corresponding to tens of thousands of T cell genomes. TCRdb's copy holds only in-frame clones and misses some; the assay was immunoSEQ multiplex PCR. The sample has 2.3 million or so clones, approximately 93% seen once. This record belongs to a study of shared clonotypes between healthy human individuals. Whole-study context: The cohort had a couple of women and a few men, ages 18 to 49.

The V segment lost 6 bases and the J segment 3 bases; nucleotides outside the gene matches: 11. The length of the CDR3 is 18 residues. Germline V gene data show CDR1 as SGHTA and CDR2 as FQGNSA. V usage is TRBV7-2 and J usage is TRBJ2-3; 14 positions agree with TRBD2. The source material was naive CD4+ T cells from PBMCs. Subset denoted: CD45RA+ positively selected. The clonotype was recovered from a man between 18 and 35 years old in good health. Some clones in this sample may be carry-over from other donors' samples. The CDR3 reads CASSQFGTSGGMTDTQYF. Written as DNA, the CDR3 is TGTGCCAGCAGTCAATTCGGGACTAGCGGGGGAATGACAGATACGCAGTATTTT.